Shown below are 6 T cell receptor beta chains from a single sample sequenced in a study of T cells in Graves' hyperthyroidism and ophthalmopathy. Researchers amplified the TCR beta CDR3 regions from RNA transcripts. An initial round of RT-PCR targeting the TCR CDR3 relied on the HTBI primer set. TCRdb independently ran MiXCR on the multiplex PCR reads; one entry per CDR3 protein. Among around 610,000 distinct CDR3 sequences listed, over 12% were seen once. Source material: blood. The source is a woman aged 35 to 49 with Graves' ophthalmopathy.

The sample holds many counts of this clonotype. The CDR3 sequence: CASSIEVAGVAGANVLTF. In DNA form, the CDR3 reads TGTGCCAGTAGTATAGAGGTCGCGGGAGTAGCTGGGGCCAACGTCCTGACTTTC. V is TRBV19 and J is TRBJ2-6, with 7 bases matching TRBD2. Losses at the gene ends were 0 bases for V and 2 bases for J; bases not matched to a gene: 7. Germline V gene data show CDR1 as LNHDA and CDR2 as SQIVND (reference sequence). This CDR3 has 18 residues.

This clonotype was counted a few times. The rearrangement links TRBV12-3 or TRBV12-4 to TRBJ1-2; the D gene is possibly TRBD1 (5 bases). V was trimmed by 5 bases and J by 7 bases, leaving 14 bases between them. This CDR3 has 13 amino acids. As DNA, the CDR3 is TGTGCCAGCAGTCTCGGGTGGGGGGGTGGCTACACCTTC. It is translated as CASSLGWGGGYTF.

This clonotype was counted ten times or more. The CDR3 nucleotides are TGTGCCAGCAGCTTCAGCGGGGCGAACACCGGGGAGCTGTTTTTT. It translates to CASSFSGANTGELFF. The rearrangement links TRBV9 to TRBJ2-2, with 7 bases matching TRBD2. J was trimmed by 0 bases and V by 4 bases; bases with no gene match: 3. From germline, CDR1 is SGDLS and CDR2 YYNGEE. The CDR3 extends over 15 amino acids. Filled out from reference TRBV9 and TRBJ2-2, the complete variable domain reads DSGVTQTPKHLITATGQRVTLRCSPRSGDLSVYWYQQSLDQGLQFLIQYYNGEERAKGNILERFSAQQFPDLHSELNLSSLELGDSALYFCASSFSGANTGELFFGEGSRLTVL.

In this sample, this clonotype turned up many times. V usage is TRBV7-2 and J usage is TRBJ2-7; TRBD1 might be the D (6 bases). V gave up 3 bases and J gave up 0 bases, with 12 bases separating them. The CDR3 runs 15 residues. Germline V gene lookup returns CDR1 SGHTA and CDR2 FQGNSA. The CDR3 reads CASSFGQPYSYEQYF. The CDR3, as DNA: TGTGCCAGCAGCTTTGGACAGCCTTACTCCTACGAGCAGTACTTC.

This clonotype has a count of ten or more. This chain uses TRBV7-9 with TRBJ2-5; no reliable D call. The CDR3 runs 17 residues. Trimming stripped 3 bases from V and 2 bases from J, with 19 bases between. The germline V gene has CDR1 SEHNR and CDR2 FQNEAQ (reference sequence). In nucleotides, the CDR3 is TGTGCCAGCAGCTTGCAGAGACACGGAAATTTACAAGAGACCCAGTACTTC. Translation: CASSLQRHGNLQETQYF.

V usage is TRBV29-1 and J usage is TRBJ1-2; no firm D call. This CDR3 comprises 11 residues. V lost 4 bases to trimming and J lost 7 bases, with 10 bases between them. Per germline, CDR1 SQVTM and CDR2 ANQGSEA. The CDR3 sequence is CSVGESSGYTF. CDR3 coding DNA: TGCAGCGTTGGAGAATCCTCTGGCTACACCTTC.